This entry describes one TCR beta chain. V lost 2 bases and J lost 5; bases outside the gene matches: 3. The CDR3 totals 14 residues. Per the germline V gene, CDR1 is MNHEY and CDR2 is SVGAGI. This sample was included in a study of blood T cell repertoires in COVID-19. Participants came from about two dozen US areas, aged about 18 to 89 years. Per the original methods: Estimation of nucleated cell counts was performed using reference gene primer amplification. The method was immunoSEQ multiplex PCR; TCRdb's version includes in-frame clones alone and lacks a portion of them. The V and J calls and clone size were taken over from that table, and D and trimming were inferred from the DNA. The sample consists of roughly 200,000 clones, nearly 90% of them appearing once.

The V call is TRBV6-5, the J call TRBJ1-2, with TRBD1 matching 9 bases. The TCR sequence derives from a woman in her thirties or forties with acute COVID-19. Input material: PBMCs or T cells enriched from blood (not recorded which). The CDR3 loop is CASSYAGQGYGYTF. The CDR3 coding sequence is TGTGCCAGCAGTTACGCGGGACAGGGATATGGCTACACCTTC.